The 8 T cell receptor beta chains given below trace back to one sample, sequenced in a study of T cell repertoires in cytomegalovirus infection. TCRdb re-analysed the reads in MiXCR, keeping a single row per CDR3 protein. The profile shows 300,000 to 400,000 distinct CDR3 sequences, around a sixth of them singletons. Sequenced material: PBMCs. The receptor set was obtained from a human donor in good health (CMV status not recorded). Some clones in this sample may be carry-over from other donors' samples.

This clonotype was counted many times. The chain carries TRBV24-1 and TRBJ1-2; D not certain. Germline-derived CDR1 and CDR2 are KGHDR and SFDVKD. This CDR3 region has 13 residues. V was clipped by 3 bases and J by 3 bases, with 7 bases between them. This chain's CDR3 is CATSDTEDYGYTF. The CDR3 bases are TGTGCCACCAGTGATACTGAGGACTATGGCTACACCTTC.

The chain has TRBV28 and TRBJ1-4; D uncertain. V was pared by 3 bases and J by 3 bases, with 14 bases between. The CDR3 covers 16 residues. Germline V gene sequence: CDR1 MDHEN, CDR2 SYDVKM. CDR3 residues: CASSFGPGSANEKLFF. The CDR3 DNA follows: TGTGCCAGCAGTTTTGGGCCGGGGAGCGCTAATGAAAAACTGTTTTTT.

The gene calls are TRBV28 and TRBJ1-5; D is possibly TRBD1 (6 bases). The CDR3 length is 14 residues. Germline V lookup: CDR1 MDHEN, CDR2 SYDVKM. V was trimmed by 3 bases and J by 5 bases, leaving 11 bases between them. CDR3 DNA sequence: TGTGCCAGCAGTTTCTACAGGGAGGATCAGCCCCAGCATTTT. Its protein is CASSFYREDQPQHF.

This clonotype was picked up many times. The CDR3 loop is CASTRPGLGSPLHF. The CDR3 bases are TGTGCCAGCACCCGTCCGGGACTCGGATCACCCCTCCACTTT. The rearrangement joins TRBV12-3 or TRBV12-4 to TRBJ1-6; maybe TRBD1 (5 bases). V lost 7 bases, J lost 10 bases, and 17 bases lay in between. The length of the CDR3 is 14 residues.

This chain uses TRBV6-2 or TRBV6-3 with TRBJ2-1; no firm D call. The CDR3 sequence is 14 residues long. V was pared by 2 bases and J by 10 bases, with 15 bases between. Germline-derived CDR1 and CDR2 are MNHEY and SVGEGT. The CDR3 protein is CASSYPLTSNEQFF. CDR3 DNA sequence: TGTGCCAGCAGTTACCCCCTTACGAGTAACGAGCAGTTCTTC.

This clonotype has only a few counts. This rearrangement joins TRBV6-5 to TRBJ1-2; TRBD1 aligns across 7 bases. The CDR3 is made up of 14 amino acids. The germline V gene encodes CDR1 MNHEY and CDR2 SVGAGI. Trimming cost V 2 bases and J 4 bases; bases outside gene matches: 4. The CDR3 region is CASSYDYRGYGYTF. The CDR3 coding sequence is TGTGCCAGCAGTTACGATTACAGGGGCTATGGCTACACCTTC.

This clonotype was seen ten or more times. The rearrangement uses TRBV29-1 and TRBJ2-7; D is uncertain. V was clipped by 5 bases and J by 0 bases, with 5 bases between them. CDR1 SQVTM and CDR2 ANQGSEA come from the germline V gene. This CDR3 is built from 11 residues. In DNA, the CDR3 is TGCAGCGTTAGGACCTCCTACGAGCAGTACTTC. Protein sequence: CSVRTSYEQYF.

Ten or more counts support this clonotype. The rearrangement uses TRBV7-2 and TRBJ1-2, with 7 bases matching TRBD1. The length of the CDR3 is 13 residues. Germline CDR1 reads SGHTA; CDR2 reads FQGNSA. V dropped 4 bases and J dropped 4; count of bases not matched to a gene: 3. CDR3 in DNA: TGTGCCAGCAGCTCGACAGGGTCCTATGGCTACACCTTC. This translates into CASSSTGSYGYTF.